A selection of T cell receptor beta chains follows, all from one sample in a study of PD-1 blockade in classical Hodgkin lymphoma. Method: immunoSEQ multiplex PCR; TCRdb's copy keeps in-frame clones and lacks some. Among 20,000 to 25,000 clones listed, roughly 72% were seen once. The sample was peripheral blood mononuclear cells (PBMCs), taken at baseline. The receptors were sampled from a human donor with classical Hodgkin lymphoma. Each CDR3 is given with its conserved first and last residue. The D gene is left open where the match is weak. A row's size may be missing; if present it is once, few, many or a size class.

j_call,v_call,clone_size,d_call,cdr3_aa,cdr3_nt
TRBJ1-1,TRBV30,medium-sized,NA,CAWSDPLKAFF,TGTGCCTGGAGTGACCCTCTTAAAGCTTTCTTT
TRBJ1-4,TRBV30,NA,NA,CAWSGTPTNEKLFF,TGTGCCTGGAGTGGGACGCCAACTAATGAAAAACTGTTTTTT
TRBJ1-2,TRBV6-6,NA,NA,CASTGPANYGYTF,TGTGCCAGCACGGGCCCAGCTAACTATGGCTACACCTTC
TRBJ2-2,TRBV30,NA,NA,CAWSGTGTGELFF,TGTGCCTGGAGTGGCACAGGGACCGGGGAGCTGTTTTTT
TRBJ1-5,TRBV6-1,NA,NA,CASSDRGVRQPQHF,TGTGCCAGCAGTGATAGGGGGGTTCGTCAGCCCCAGCATTTT
TRBJ1-2,TRBV11-2,NA,TRBD1,CASRQTGGANYGYTF,TGTGCCAGCAGACAGACAGGGGGTGCTAACTATGGCTACACCTTC
TRBJ1-1,TRBV10-3,NA,NA,CAISETGSYTEAFF,TGTGCCATCAGTGAAACAGGGTCATACACTGAAGCTTTCTTT
TRBJ2-7,TRBV25-1,NA,NA,CASSDDQGFYEQYF,TGTGCCAGCAGTGATGATCAGGGTTTCTACGAGCAGTACTTC
TRBJ2-7,TRBV29-1,NA,NA,CSVGTFVRGEQYF,TGCAGCGTCGGAACCTTCGTCCGGGGCGAGCAGTACTTC
TRBJ2-1,TRBV6-5,large,NA,CASSYEGYSYNEQFF,TGTGCCAGCAGTTATGAAGGGTACTCCTACAATGAGCAGTTCTTC
TRBJ2-7,TRBV20-1,NA,NA,CSARRLYEQYF,TGCAGTGCTAGGCGCCTCTACGAGCAGTACTTC
TRBJ2-7,TRBV5-1,NA,NA,CASSSPGSGRDYEQYF,TGCGCCAGCAGCTCCCCGGGAAGCGGCCGAGACTACGAGCAGTACTTC
TRBJ2-3,TRBV11-2,few,TRBD2,CASSSFRGADTQYF,TGTGCCAGCAGCTCTTTCCGGGGGGCAGATACGCAGTATTTT
TRBJ2-7,TRBV7-9,NA,NA,CASRPTLSYEQYF,TGTGCCAGCAGGCCGACTTTATCCTACGAGCAGTACTTC
TRBJ1-4,TRBV10-1,few,NA,CASSESKSLGKLFF,TGCGCCAGCAGTGAGTCGAAGTCGCTGGGAAAACTGTTTTTT
TRBJ2-3,TRBV11-2,NA,NA,CASSLTGPFDTQYF,TGTGCCAGCAGCTTAACGGGGCCATTCGATACGCAGTATTTT
TRBJ2-7,TRBV6-5,NA,NA,CASSYLQGEQYF,TGTGCCAGCAGTTACTTACAAGGCGAGCAGTACTTC
TRBJ1-2,TRBV19,NA,NA,CASSIGSNYGYTF,TGTGCCAGTAGTATTGGCAGTAACTATGGCTACACCTTC
TRBJ1-5,TRBV4-2,NA,NA,CASSREQGFDQPQHF,TGTGCCAGCAGCAGGGAACAGGGATTCGATCAGCCCCAGCATTTT
TRBJ1-5,TRBV14,medium-sized,NA,CASSQGRQNNQPQHF,TGTGCCAGCAGCCAAGGTCGGCAGAACAATCAGCCCCAGCATTTT
TRBJ2-3,TRBV10-3,NA,TRBD2,CAISGGLAGGGYTDTQYF,TGTGCCATCAGCGGGGGACTAGCGGGAGGGGGCTACACAGATACGCAGTATTTT
TRBJ2-2,TRBV19,medium-sized,NA,CASSLRGTGELFF,TGTGCCAGTAGCCTCAGAGGTACCGGGGAGCTGTTTTTT